This TCR beta chain appears in the sequencing data of a study of neurological immune-mediated disorders. This clonotype was counted ten times or more. What it binds is unknown. By 5'RACE with 10-nucleotide random UMIs, the cDNA was made. From 15-18 subjects, over 180 million TCR-beta sequences were obtained in each sequencing run. Via MiXCR, TCRdb re-called the 5' RACE reads, giving one row per CDR3 protein. The data show under 45,000 distinct CDR3 sequences, about an eighth seen once. Germline CDR1 reads SEHNR; CDR2 reads FQNEAQ (reference sequence). V lost 7 bases and J lost 7; bases outside the gene matches: 11. There are 15 residues in the CDR3. General study results and limits: CDR3 amino acid sequences of expanded clones were not shared across subjects, a result suggesting private repertoires in all groups.

Among the participants, healthy controls were blood bank volunteers in Maryland, USA. The material sequenced was PBMCs. This sequence was found in a female donor in good health. V is TRBV7-9 and J is TRBJ2-1, with 9 bases aligning to TRBD2. Here the CDR3 DNA reads TGTGCCAGCACCCAAGGGGGCGGGAGGGTAAATGAGCAGTTCTTC. Protein: CASTQGGGRVNEQFF.